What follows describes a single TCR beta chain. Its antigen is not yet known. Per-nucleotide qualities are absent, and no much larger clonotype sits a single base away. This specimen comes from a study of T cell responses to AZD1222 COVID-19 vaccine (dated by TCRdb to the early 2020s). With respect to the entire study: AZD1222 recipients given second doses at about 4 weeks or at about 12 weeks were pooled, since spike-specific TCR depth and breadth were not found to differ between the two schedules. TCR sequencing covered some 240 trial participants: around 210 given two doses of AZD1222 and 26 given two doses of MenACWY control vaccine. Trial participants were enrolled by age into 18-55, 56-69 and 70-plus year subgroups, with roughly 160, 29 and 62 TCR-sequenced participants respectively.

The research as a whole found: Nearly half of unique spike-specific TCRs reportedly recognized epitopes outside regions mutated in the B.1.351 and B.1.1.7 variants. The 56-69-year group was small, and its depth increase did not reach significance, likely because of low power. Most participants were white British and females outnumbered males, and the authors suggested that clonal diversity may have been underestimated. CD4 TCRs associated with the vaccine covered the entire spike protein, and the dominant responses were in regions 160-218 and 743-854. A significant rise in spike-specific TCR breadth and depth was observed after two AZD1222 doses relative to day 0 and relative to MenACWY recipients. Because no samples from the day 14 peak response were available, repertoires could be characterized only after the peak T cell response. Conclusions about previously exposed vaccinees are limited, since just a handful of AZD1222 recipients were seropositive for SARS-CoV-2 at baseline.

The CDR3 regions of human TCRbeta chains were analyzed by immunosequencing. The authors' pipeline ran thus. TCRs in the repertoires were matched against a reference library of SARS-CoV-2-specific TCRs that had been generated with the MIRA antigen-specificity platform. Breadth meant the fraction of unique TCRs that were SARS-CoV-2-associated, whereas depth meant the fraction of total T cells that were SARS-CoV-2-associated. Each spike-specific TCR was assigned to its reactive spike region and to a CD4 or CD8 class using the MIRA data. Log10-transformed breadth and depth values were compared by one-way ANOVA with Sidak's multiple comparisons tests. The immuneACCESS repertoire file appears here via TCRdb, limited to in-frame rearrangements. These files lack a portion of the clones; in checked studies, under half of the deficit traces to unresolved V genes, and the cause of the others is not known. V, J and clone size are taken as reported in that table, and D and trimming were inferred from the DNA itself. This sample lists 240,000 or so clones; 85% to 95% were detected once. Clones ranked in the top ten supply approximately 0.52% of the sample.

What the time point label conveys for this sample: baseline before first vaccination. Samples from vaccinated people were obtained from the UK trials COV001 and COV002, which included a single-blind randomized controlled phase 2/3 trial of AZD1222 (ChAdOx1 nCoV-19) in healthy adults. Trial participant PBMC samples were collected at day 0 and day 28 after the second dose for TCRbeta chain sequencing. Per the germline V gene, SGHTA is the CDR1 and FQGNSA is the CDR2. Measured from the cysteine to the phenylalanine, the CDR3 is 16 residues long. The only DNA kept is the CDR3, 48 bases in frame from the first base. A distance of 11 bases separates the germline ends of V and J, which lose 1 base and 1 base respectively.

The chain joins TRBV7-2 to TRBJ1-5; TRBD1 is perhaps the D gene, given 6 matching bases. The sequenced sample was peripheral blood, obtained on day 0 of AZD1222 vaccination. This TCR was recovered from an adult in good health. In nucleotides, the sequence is TGTGCCAGCAGCTTAGGTGGGACAAAGAGCAATCAGCCCCAGCATTTT. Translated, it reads CASSLGGTKSNQPQHF.